The clone carrying this TCR beta chain came up many times. Its antigen is as yet unknown. The time point here: sample taken at primary tumor resection. The authors sequenced whole RNA from tumor, nontumor lung or frozen PBMC without sorting. V lost 6 bases to trimming and J lost 4 bases, with 17 bases between them. Germline-derived CDR1 and CDR2 are DFQATT and SNEGSKA (reference sequence). The CDR3 loop spans 14 amino acids. TCR cDNA molecules each had a unique molecular identifier. One entry per CDR3 protein, called by TCRdb with MiXCR from the 5' RACE reads. The table lists about 23,000 distinct CDR3 sequences, about 4.4% of them singletons, with more than 4.5% in the top ten. This specimen comes from a study of spatial heterogeneity in lung cancer. Study in general: Detection consistently captured more beta-chain sequences than alpha-chain sequences. Study-level results: Blood showed ubiquitous tumor TCRs more often at resection than at routine follow-up.

This specimen consisted of PBMCs, obtained at surgery. This chain joins TRBV20-1 and TRBJ2-3; D unresolved. This receptor was obtained from a male donor with early-stage non-small cell lung cancer. CDR3 sequence reads: CSATAPKGPDTQYF. The CDR3 bases are TGCAGTGCCACCGCTCCTAAGGGCCCAGATACGCAGTATTTT.